These 26 T cell receptor beta chains share one sample of origin, sequenced in a study of blood T cell repertoires in COVID-19. Only in-frame clones appear in the TCRdb table, and some are missing; sequencing was by immunoSEQ multiplex PCR. The table records over 200,000 clones, around 84% of them present only once. Sequences were obtained from peripheral blood. The receptors originated from a man at least 80 years old with acute or convalescent COVID-19.

The gene calls are TRBV30 and TRBJ1-1; 8 bases are shared with TRBD1. This CDR3 has 14 amino acids. From germline, CDR1 is GTSNPN and CDR2 SVGIG (reference sequence). The ends lost 4 bases at V and 2 bases at J; junction bases unmatched: 6. CDR3: CAWNIQGVNTEAFF. The CDR3 DNA reads as TGTGCCTGGAACATACAGGGGGTTAACACTGAAGCTTTCTTT.

This clone was counted a single time. V and J are TRBV10-1 and TRBJ2-6, with D possibly being TRBD1 (5 bases). In germline, CDR1 is WNHNN, CDR2 SYGVQD (reference sequence). CDR3 size: 15 residues. Trimming took 6 bases from V and 0 from J, leaving 9 bases between them. CDR3 amino acids: CASSPQGSGANVLTF. The CDR3 DNA is TGCGCCAGCAGCCCTCAGGGCTCTGGGGCCAACGTCCTGACTTTC.

V gene TRBV14 combines with J gene TRBJ2-7; unclear D gene. Per germline, CDR1 SGHDN and CDR2 FVKESK. V was clipped by 2 bases and J by 7 bases, with 9 bases between them. CDR3 length: 12 amino acids. DNA for the CDR3: TGTGCCAGCAGCCAAACTCCCATGGAGCAGTACGTC. This encodes CASSQTPMEQYV.

This sequence joins TRBV19 and TRBJ1-6; unclear D gene. The CDR3 length is 14 residues. V was clipped by 3 bases and J by 6 bases, with 9 bases between them. Germline V CDR1 and CDR2: LNHDA, SQIVND (reference sequence). The CDR3 spells CASSMREINSPLHF. The CDR3 bases are TGTGCCAGTAGTATGAGGGAGATTAATTCACCCCTCCACTTT.

The genes are TRBV7-2 and TRBJ1-2, with D tentatively TRBD1 (5 bases). Germline V lookup: CDR1 SGHTA, CDR2 FQGNSA. CDR3 length equals 12 residues. V was cut by 1 base and J by 9 bases, with 9 bases left in between. CDR3 sequence (DNA): TGTGCCAGCAGCTTAGAAACAGGCAGCTACACCTTC. It translates to CASSLETGSYTF.

V gene TRBV10-1 combines with J gene TRBJ2-7, with TRBD1 identical over 9 bases. Germline V lookup: CDR1 WNHNN, CDR2 SYGVQD (reference sequence). This CDR3 has 17 residues. After removal of 2 bases from V and 0 bases from J, the junction contained 8 bases not matched to a gene. The CDR3 is CASSERRQGGYSYEQYV. DNA of the CDR3: TGCGCCAGCAGTGAGAGAAGACAGGGGGGATACTCCTACGAGCAGTACGTC.

V usage is TRBV7-8 and J usage is TRBJ2-7; TRBD1 matches 9 bases. V was pared by 2 bases and J by 0 bases, with 8 bases of the junction left unmatched. Germline V lookup: CDR1 SGHVS, CDR2 FQNEAQ. The CDR3 is 17 residues long. CDR3 amino acids: CASSLLPATGGSYEQYV. In DNA form, the CDR3 reads TGTGCCAGCAGCTTACTCCCGGCGACAGGGGGCTCCTACGAGCAGTACGTC.

The gene calls are TRBV7-9 and TRBJ2-3, with 7 bases aligning to TRBD1. Germline values: CDR1 SEHNR, CDR2 FQNEAQ (reference sequence). The CDR3 runs to 13 residues. V lost 2 bases, J lost 8 bases, and 4 bases stayed unmatched. The CDR3: CASSLNRGVTQYF. The CDR3 DNA reads TGTGCCAGCAGCTTAAACAGGGGAGTTACGCAGTATTTT.

As regards this clone: The sample carries other DNA sequences with the same CDR3. The chain carries TRBV7-2 and TRBJ1-1; possible D gene TRBD1, 5 bases. This CDR3 is 15 amino acids long. Germline CDR1 is SGHTA and CDR2 is FQGNSA. The V gene lost 1 base and the J gene lost 0 bases, with 9 bases spanning the gap. CDR3 amino acids: CASSLGGGVNTEAFF. The CDR3 DNA follows: TGTGCCAGCAGCTTAGGGGGCGGGGTGAACACTGAAGCTTTCTTT. The full variable domain, in which reference TRBV7-2 and TRBJ1-1 provide the parts outside the CDR3, is GAGVSQSPSNKVTEKGKDVELRCDPISGHTALYWYRQSLGQGLEFLIYFQGNSAPDKSGLPSDRFSAERTGGSVSTLTIQRTQQEDSAVYLCASSLGGGVNTEAFFGQGTRLTVV.

The table lists this clone with a count of one. The rearrangement links TRBV19 to TRBJ2-5; 9 positions match TRBD2. Germline V CDR1 and CDR2: LNHDA, SQIVND (reference sequence). CDR3 length: 16 amino acids. V lost 1 base to trimming and J lost 4 bases; unmatched junction nucleotides: 7. The CDR3 protein is CASSIGATSGAETQYF. The CDR3 nucleotides read TGTGCCAGTAGTATAGGAGCGACTAGCGGCGCAGAGACCCAGTACTTC.

The J gene is TRBJ2-7, the V gene TRBV27; 10 positions agree with TRBD1. Germline V gives CDR1 MNHEY, CDR2 SMNVEV (reference sequence). The CDR3 consists of 15 residues. Germline trimming cut 5 bases from V and 3 bases from J; bases unmatched to any gene: 7. CDR3 region: CASSTTGGVNYEQYF. CDR3 bases: TGTGCCAGCAGTACGACAGGGGGCGTAAACTACGAGCAGTACTTC.

This clone was picked up one time. The V call is TRBV19, the J call TRBJ1-2; possibly TRBD1 for D (6 bases). CDR3 length: 15 amino acids. The germline V and J ends were trimmed by 5 bases and 4 bases, with 17 bases remaining between them. The germline CDR1 and CDR2 sequences are LNHDA and SQIVND (reference sequence). DNA for the CDR3: TGTGCCAGTAGTGAGGAAACGGTCAGGGGCTATGGCTACACCTTC. Its translation: CASSEETVRGYGYTF. Drawing the rest from reference TRBV19 and TRBJ1-2, the complete variable domain is DGGITQSPKYLFRKEGQNVTLSCEQNLNHDAMYWYRQDPGQGLRLIYYSQIVNDFQKGDIAEGYSVSREKKESFPLTVTSAQKNPTAFYLCASSEETVRGYGYTFGSGTRLTVV.

The chain is built from TRBV7-3 and TRBJ2-4; D might be TRBD2 (5 bases). With 2 bases removed from V and 3 bases from J, the gap between germline ends came to 14 bases. Germline V gene data show CDR1 as SGHTA and CDR2 as FQGTGA. CDR3 length: 16 amino acids. This CDR3 reads CASSLGRAFGKNIQYF. The CDR3 region has the DNA TGTGCCAGCAGCTTAGGGAGAGCGTTTGGCAAAAACATTCAGTACTTC.

V usage is TRBV30 and J usage is TRBJ1-6; D perhaps matches TRBD1 (5 bases). Trimming stripped 2 bases from V and 7 bases from J, with 18 bases between. The CDR3 runs 16 residues. Germline V CDR1 and CDR2: GTSNPN, SVGIG (reference sequence). CDR3 region: CAWSLWGGNSNSPLHF. CDR3 DNA sequence: TGTGCCTGGAGTCTCTGGGGGGGTAATTCGAATTCACCCCTCCACTTT. Drawing the rest from reference TRBV30 and TRBJ1-6, the complete variable domain is SQTIHQWPATLVQPVGSPLSLECTVEGTSNPNLYWYRQAAGRGLQLLFYSVGIGQISSEVPQNLSASRPQDRQFILSSKKLLLSDSGFYLCAWSLWGGNSNSPLHFGNGTRLTVT.

Notes on this clone: Other DNA sequences in the same sample also yield this CDR3. V is TRBV10-1 and J is TRBJ2-5; TRBD2 agrees at 7 bases. CDR1 and CDR2 from the germline V gene are WNHNN and SYGVQD (reference sequence). V was pared by 2 bases and J by 3 bases, with 3 bases of the junction left unmatched. The CDR3 is 14 residues long. This CDR3 is CASSEGGREETQYF. The CDR3 nucleotides read TGCGCCAGCAGTGAGGGCGGGAGAGAAGAGACCCAGTACTTC.

The rearrangement joins TRBV23-1 to TRBJ2-7; D perhaps matches TRBD1 (6 bases). TRBV23-1 is noted as an ORF with a role that remains uncertain. The V and J ends lost 3 bases and 0 bases respectively, with 15 bases between them. The CDR3 is 16 residues long. The CDR3 loop reads CASSQTTGISSYEQYV. The CDR3 DNA is TGCGCCAGCAGTCAGACCACAGGGATTAGCTCCTACGAGCAGTACGTC.

This rearrangement joins TRBV27 to TRBJ2-1; tentatively, D is TRBD2 (5 bases). The CDR3 covers 13 residues. The germline gives CDR1 MNHEY, CDR2 SMNVEV (reference sequence). Trimming cost V 4 bases and J 6 bases, with 10 bases left between them. DNA of the CDR3: TGTGCCAGCAGTTCCCGGACTGTCAATGAGCAGTTCTTC. It codes for CASSSRTVNEQFF.

The chain uses TRBV5-6 and TRBJ1-2; D not certain. The germline V gene encodes CDR1 SGHDT and CDR2 YYEEEE. Between the trimmed V and J ends, which lost 7 bases and 14 bases, there was a span of 24 bases. The CDR3 contains 13 residues. The CDR3 DNA is TGTGCCAGCTCCGTTTTCGGGAGCAGAATGCGGACCTTC. Amino acids: CASSVFGSRMRTF. Using reference TRBV5-6 and TRBJ1-2 for the parts outside the CDR3, the full variable domain is DAGVTQSPTHLIKTRGQQVTLRCSPKSGHDTVSWYQQALGQGPQFIFQYYEEEERQRGNFPDRFSGHQFPNYSSELNVNALLLGDSALYLCASSVFGSRMRTFGSGTRLTVV.

This clone came up a few times. The V gene is TRBV12-3 or TRBV12-4, the J gene TRBJ1-2; D perhaps matches TRBD1 (5 bases). V shed 6 bases and J shed 5 bases, with 13 bases lying between them. This CDR3 has 13 amino acids. In DNA, the CDR3 is TGTGCCAGCAGGACAGTGAACCGGTATGGCTACACCTTC. Protein: CASRTVNRYGYTF.

The CDR3 reads CASRRTSEYNEQFF. The CDR3 coding sequence is TGTGCCAGTAGGAGGACTAGCGAGTACAATGAGCAGTTCTTC. The chain employs TRBV2 and TRBJ2-1; TRBD2 matches 9 bases. Trimming removed 9 bases from V and 4 bases from J; junction bases left unmatched: 7. The CDR3 sequence is 14 residues long. Germline CDR1 reads SNHLY; CDR2 reads FYNNEI.

Written as DNA, the CDR3 is TGTGCCAGCAGGAGGGGGCCTCTGGAAAACACCATATATTTT. Translating it yields CASRRGPLENTIYF. The genes are TRBV6-5 and TRBJ1-3; 7 bases are shared with TRBD1. In germline, CDR1 is MNHEY, CDR2 SVGAGI. Trimming cost V 6 bases and J 6 bases; bases outside gene matches: 8. The CDR3 has 14 residues.

The gene calls are TRBV7-9 and TRBJ2-5, with 12 bases matching TRBD2. Germline-derived CDR1 and CDR2 are SEHNR and FQNEAQ (reference sequence). The CDR3 has 16 residues. Losses at the gene ends were 6 bases for V and 5 bases for J; bases not matched to a gene: 10. This CDR3 reads CASRRTSGEPGETQYF. The CDR3 DNA sequence: TGTGCCAGCAGGCGGACTAGCGGGGAGCCCGGGGAGACCCAGTACTTC.

The chain links TRBV28 to TRBJ2-5; no clear D. Germline lookup yields CDR1 MDHEN and CDR2 SYDVKM. Trimming shortened V by 2 bases and J by 2 bases, and 9 bases separated the two germline ends. CDR3 length equals 14 residues. The CDR3 DNA reads TGTGCCAGCAGTTTAATCACAGTACAAGAGACCCAGTACTTC. Translated: CASSLITVQETQYF.

This clone showed up just a few times. V and J are TRBV7-9 and TRBJ1-4, with TRBD1 as a possible D gene (5 bases). The CDR3 extends over 16 amino acids. The V gene's germline CDR1 is SEHNR and CDR2 FQNEAQ (reference sequence). V was shortened by 5 bases and J by 0 bases, with 13 bases between the two germline ends. This CDR3 reads CASSRWTTATNEKLFF. The CDR3 bases are TGTGCCAGCAGCCGGTGGACAACTGCAACTAATGAAAAACTGTTTTTT.

The J gene is TRBJ2-6, the V gene TRBV15, with no clear D. This CDR3 spans 16 amino acids. Germline CDR1 is LNHNV and CDR2 is YYDKDF (reference sequence). Trimming removed 0 bases at V and 0 bases at J, with 6 bases between. The CDR3 DNA follows: TGTGCCACCAGCAGAGATTTCGGCTCTGGGGCCAACGTCCTGACTTTC. It encodes CATSRDFGSGANVLTF. Full variable domain (missing parts from reference TRBV15 and TRBJ2-6): DAMVIQNPRYQVTQFGKPVTLSCSQTLNHNVMYWYQQKSSQAPKLLFHYYDKDFNNEADTPDNFQSRRPNTSFCFLDIRSPGLGDTAMYLCATSRDFGSGANVLTFGAGSRLTVL.

The V call is TRBV24-1, the J call TRBJ2-3; TRBD1 matches 8 bases. The CDR3 is 17 residues long. Trimming removed 3 bases from V and 2 bases from J; junction bases left unmatched: 9. CDR1 KGHDR and CDR2 SFDVKD come from the germline V gene. The CDR3 protein is CATSDIDRGGITDTQYF. For the CDR3, the DNA is TGTGCCACCAGTGATATCGACAGGGGTGGTATCACAGATACGCAGTATTTT.